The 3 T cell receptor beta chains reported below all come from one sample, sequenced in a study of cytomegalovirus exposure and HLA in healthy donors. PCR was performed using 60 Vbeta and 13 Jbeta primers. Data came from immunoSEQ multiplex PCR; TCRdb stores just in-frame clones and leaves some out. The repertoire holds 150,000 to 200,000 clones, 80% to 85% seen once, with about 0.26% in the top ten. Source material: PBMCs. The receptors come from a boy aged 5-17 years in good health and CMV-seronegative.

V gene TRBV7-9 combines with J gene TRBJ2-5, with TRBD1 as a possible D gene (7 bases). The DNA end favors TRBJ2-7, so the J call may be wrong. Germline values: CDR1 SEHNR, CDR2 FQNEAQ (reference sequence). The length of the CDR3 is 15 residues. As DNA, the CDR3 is TGTGCCAGCAGCCCCCGGACAGGCCGGGGGTACGAGCAGTACTTC. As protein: CASSPRTGRGYEQYF.

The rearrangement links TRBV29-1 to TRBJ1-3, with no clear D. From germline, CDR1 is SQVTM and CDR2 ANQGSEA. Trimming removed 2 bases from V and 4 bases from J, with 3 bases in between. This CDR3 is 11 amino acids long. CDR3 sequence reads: CSVESGNTIYF. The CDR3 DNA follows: TGCAGCGTTGAAAGCGGAAACACCATATATTTT.

CDR3 sequence: CSVTLPDRPYEQYF. The DNA for the CDR3 is TGCAGCGTCACACTCCCAGACAGACCCTACGAGCAGTACTTC. V is TRBV29-1 and J is TRBJ2-5, with a tentative D call TRBD1 (5 bases). The J call may be incorrect, as the DNA end agrees better with TRBJ2-7. Germline assignment: CDR1 SQVTM and CDR2 ANQGSEA. The CDR3 length is 14 residues.